The clone carrying this TCR beta chain showed up just a few times. Its antigen is currently unknown. The data derive from a study of T cell repertoires in cytomegalovirus infection. MiXCR, run by TCRdb on the reads, gives a single entry per CDR3 protein. The repertoire consists of about 89,000 distinct CDR3 sequences, with 25% to 35% occurring once and the leading ten covering around 68%. Deletions cut 0 bases from V and 2 bases from J, with 11 bases between. CDR1 and CDR2 (germline): MNHNS, SASEGT. CDR3 length equals 16 residues. The TCR originated in a human donor in good health (CMV status not recorded). Some clones in this sample may be carry-over from other donors' samples. This chain joins TRBV6-1 and TRBJ1-3; D is unclear. The input for sequencing was CD8+ T cells from cultured PBMCs, taken from culture after CMV antigen stimulation. The CDR3 coding sequence is TGTGCCAGCAGTGAAGCCCCAGGCGCCCCTGGAAACACCATATATTTT. Translating gives CASSEAPGAPGNTIYF.